The 27 T cell receptor beta chains below all came from one sample that was sequenced in a study of T cell responses to AZD1222 COVID-19 vaccine (dated by TCRdb to the early 2020s). This specimen's time point label, interpreted: baseline before first vaccination. The library was obtained by the immunoSEQ multiplex PCR assay. TCRdb retrieved this table from immuneACCESS and kept in-frame rearrangements only. Not all clones are present; in checked studies, unresolved V genes account for under half, and no reason is known for the remainder. This sample is represented by approximately 110,000 clones; approximately 90% of them were singletons. Approximately 7.5% of the sample rests with the top ten. This sample comprised peripheral blood, obtained on day 0 of AZD1222 vaccination. The receptors stem from an adult in good health.

This clone has just one count. The chain combines TRBV19 with TRBJ1-3; D gene ambiguous. CDR3 size: 14 residues. With 6 bases removed from V and 7 bases from J, the gap between germline ends came to 16 bases. The germline gives CDR1 LNHDA, CDR2 SQIVND (reference sequence). CDR3 protein: CASSLDGKRNTIYF. In DNA form, the CDR3 reads TGTGCCAGTAGCCTGGACGGGAAGCGGAACACCATATATTTT.

This chain uses TRBV18 with TRBJ1-2; 7 nucleotides align to TRBD1. The V gene end was trimmed by 1 base and the J gene end by 2 bases; junction bases not matched to a gene: 1. Germline-derived CDR1 and CDR2 are KGHSH and LQKENI. The CDR3 is made up of 14 amino acids. CDR3 nucleotide sequence: TGTGCCAGCTCACCACAGACAGGGAACTATGGCTACACCTTC. Residues: CASSPQTGNYGYTF. The variable domain in full, with the rest retrieved from reference TRBV18 and TRBJ1-2, is NAGVMQNPRHLVRRRGQEARLRCSPMKGHSHVYWYRQLPEEGLKFMVYLQKENIIDESGMPKERFSAEFPKEGPSILRIQQVVRGDSAAYFCASSPQTGNYGYTFGSGTRLTVV.

The rearrangement joins TRBV5-1 to TRBJ2-2; the D gene is possibly TRBD2 (6 bases). Looked up from germline, CDR1 is SGHRS and CDR2 is YFSETQ. There are 16 residues in the CDR3. V lost 3 bases to trimming and J lost 0 bases, with 12 bases between them. The CDR3 DNA reads TGCGCCAGCAGCTGGGGGGTGCTCGCGAACACCGGGGAGCTGTTTTTT. It specifies CASSWGVLANTGELFF.

This chain uses TRBV28 with TRBJ1-1; D remains unclear. CDR1 and CDR2 (germline): MDHEN, SYDVKM. The CDR3 contains 18 residues. The V gene lost 6 bases and the J gene lost 0 bases, with 23 bases spanning the gap. CDR3 bases: TGTGCCAGCAGACTTTACACCTACACAACCGCCATGAACACTGAAGCTTTCTTT. This gives the protein CASRLYTYTTAMNTEAFF.

The chain is built from TRBV10-1 and TRBJ2-7; a weak D match, TRBD2 (5 bases). Between the trimmed V and J ends, which lost 0 bases and 6 bases, there was a span of 21 bases. Germline assignment: CDR1 WNHNN and CDR2 SYGVQD (reference sequence). CDR3 size: 17 residues. DNA of the CDR3: TGCGCCAGCAGTGAGTCTGGAGGAGGTCACGGCCTAGGCGAGCAGTACTTC. Translation gives CASSESGGGHGLGEQYF.

The genes are TRBV12-3 or TRBV12-4 and TRBJ1-1; D remains unclear. CDR3 length equals 12 residues. Trimming removed 2 bases from V and 1 base from J, with 2 bases in between. CDR3: CASSLRNTEAFF. CDR3 coding DNA: TGTGCCAGCAGTTTAAGGAACACTGAAGCTTTCTTT.

The chain has TRBV30 and TRBJ1-1; D gene unclear. Germline-derived CDR1 and CDR2 are GTSNPN and SVGIG (reference sequence). The CDR3 covers 13 residues. The V end lost 0 bases, the J end lost 3 bases, and 8 bases lay between the germline ends. For the CDR3, the DNA is TGTGCCTGGAGTGTACGGAAGGACACTGAAGCTTTCTTT. It yields the protein CAWSVRKDTEAFF.

This rearrangement joins TRBV23-1 to TRBJ1-6; no clear D. TRBV23-1 counts as an open reading frame of uncertain function. V was trimmed by 7 bases and J by 8 bases, leaving 12 bases between them. The CDR3 length is 13 residues. In nucleotides, the CDR3 is TGCGCCAGCACCCGTGGCTCCCATTCACCCCTCCACTTT. Protein product: CASTRGSHSPLHF.

The chain couples TRBV19 to TRBJ1-1, with D perhaps matching TRBD1 (5 bases). Germline-derived CDR1 and CDR2 are LNHDA and SQIVND (reference sequence). The CDR3 contains 10 residues. V lost 9 bases to trimming and J lost 6 bases, with 8 bases between them. The chain's CDR3 is CASRGAEAFF. CDR3 nucleotide sequence: TGTGCCAGCCGGGGGGCTGAAGCTTTCTTT.

V usage is TRBV27 and J usage is TRBJ2-7; no definite D call. Germline CDR1 is MNHEY and CDR2 is SMNVEV (reference sequence). V shed 6 bases and J shed 4 bases, with 19 bases lying between them. This CDR3 is 15 amino acids long. CDR3 protein: CASRLQPNHEYEQYF. CDR3 sequence (DNA): TGTGCCAGCAGGCTGCAGCCGAATCACGAGTACGAGCAGTACTTC.

This rearrangement joins TRBV3-1 (or the pseudogene TRBV3-2) to TRBJ2-6, with a tentative D call TRBD1 (5 bases). The V end was cut by 5 bases, the J end by 0 bases, with 5 bases between. Germline V gene lookup returns CDR1 LGHDT and CDR2 YNNKEL (reference sequence). The CDR3 loop spans 14 amino acids. CDR3 bases: TGTGCCAGCAGCAGGGGCTCTGGGGCCAACGTCCTGACTTTC. This encodes CASSRGSGANVLTF.

The chain uses TRBV28 and TRBJ2-7; no reliable D call. The length of the CDR3 is 14 residues. Trimming pared 6 bases from V and 1 base from J, leaving 13 bases between. Germline CDR1 reads MDHEN; CDR2 reads SYDVKM. The DNA of the CDR3 is TGTGCCAGCAGGAGTAGTAGCAAGTCCTACGAGCAGTACTTC. Translated: CASRSSSKSYEQYF.

V gene TRBV5-6 combines with J gene TRBJ2-1; the D is unclear. The germline V gene encodes CDR1 SGHDT and CDR2 YYEEEE. The V and J ends lost 1 base and 2 bases respectively, with 7 bases between them. The CDR3 length is 14 residues. Here the CDR3 DNA reads TGTGCCAGCAGCTTGTCCGTAGCCTACAATGAGCAGTTCTTC. This translates into CASSLSVAYNEQFF.

The J gene is TRBJ1-4, the V gene TRBV18; D gene unclear. CDR1 KGHSH and CDR2 LQKENI come from the germline V gene. This CDR3 region has 15 residues. With 1 base removed from V and 1 base from J, the gap between germline ends came to 7 bases. CDR3 in amino acids: CASSPRDITNEKLFF. CDR3 nucleotides: TGTGCCAGCTCACCACGAGATATAACTAATGAAAAACTGTTTTTT.

This rearrangement joins TRBV3-1 (or the pseudogene TRBV3-2) to TRBJ2-7; 7 positions match TRBD1. Germline loops: CDR1 LGHDT, CDR2 YNNKEL (reference sequence). The junction had 14 bases not matched to a gene; V was cut back by 5 bases and J by 4 bases. The CDR3 has 16 amino acids. This chain's CDR3 is CASSSRARDRVYEQYF. CDR3 coding DNA: TGTGCCAGCAGCTCGAGGGCGCGTGACAGGGTTTACGAGCAGTACTTC.

This clone was seen a single time. The chain is built from TRBV2 and TRBJ2-3; D assignment may be TRBD1 or TRBD2 (5 bases each). From germline, CDR1 is SNHLY and CDR2 FYNNEI. The CDR3 sequence is 15 residues long. The ends were cut back, 6 bases at V and 2 bases at J, with 15 bases in the middle. CDR3 in amino acids: CASRARDQDTDTQYF. The CDR3 DNA is TGTGCCAGCAGAGCCCGGGACCAAGACACAGATACGCAGTATTTT.

J is TRBJ1-1 and V is TRBV28; D unresolved. Trimming shortened V by 3 bases and J by 3 bases, and 14 bases separated the two germline ends. Germline V lookup: CDR1 MDHEN, CDR2 SYDVKM. CDR3 length equals 15 residues. CDR3 residues: CASSFSGLIYTEAFF. CDR3 sequence (DNA): TGTGCCAGCAGTTTTTCCGGCCTTATTTACACTGAAGCTTTCTTT.

This chain uses TRBV6-5 with TRBJ2-7; D is unresolved. The CDR3 spans 13 residues. The germline gives CDR1 MNHEY, CDR2 SVGAGI. Between the trimmed V and J ends, which lost 6 bases and 7 bases, there was a span of 16 bases. CDR3 sequence reads: CASRETGSGEQYF. Written as DNA, the CDR3 is TGTGCCAGCAGAGAGACCGGTTCGGGTGAGCAGTACTTC.

This clone was observed a few times. This chain joins TRBV6-2 or TRBV6-3 and TRBJ2-5; no clear D gene. The CDR3 consists of 12 residues. Deletions cut 5 bases from V and 5 bases from J, with 9 bases between. Germline V lookup: CDR1 MNHEY, CDR2 SVGEGT. CDR3 DNA sequence: TGTGCCAGCAGTCAAGCTTTGGAGACCCAGTACTTC. Its translation: CASSQALETQYF.

V and J are TRBV28 and TRBJ1-1, with 7 bases identical to TRBD1. V was clipped by 7 bases and J by 0 bases; unmatched bases: 5. The CDR3 has 14 amino acids. Germline CDR1 is MDHEN and CDR2 is SYDVKM. CDR3 region: CASTLGQMNTEAFF. In DNA, the CDR3 is TGTGCCAGCACCCTGGGACAGATGAACACTGAAGCTTTCTTT.

The chain is built from TRBV4-1 and TRBJ2-3, with D possibly called TRBD1 or TRBD2 (5 bases each). The V end was cut by 5 bases, the J end by 2 bases, with 8 bases between. The CDR3 loop spans 13 amino acids. Germline V CDR1 and CDR2: MGHRA, YSYEKL. CDR3 in amino acids: CASSWDLTDTQYF. DNA for the CDR3: TGCGCCAGCAGCTGGGACCTCACAGATACGCAGTATTTT.

This chain joins TRBV7-9 and TRBJ2-6, with TRBD1 identical over 7 bases. CDR3 length equals 15 residues. Losses at the gene ends were 5 bases for V and 2 bases for J; bases not matched to a gene: 3. CDR1 is SEHNR, CDR2 FQNEAQ, per germline (reference sequence). As DNA, the CDR3 is TGTGCCAGCAGCCCTACAGGGGCTGGGGCCAACGTCCTGACTTTC. It codes for CASSPTGAGANVLTF.

The chain recombines TRBV4-2 with TRBJ1-6; 10 bases are a match to TRBD1. Germline CDR1 LGHNA, CDR2 YNFKEQ. This CDR3 is built from 15 residues. V lost 1 base to trimming and J lost 9 bases; unmatched junction nucleotides: 3. The CDR3 sequence is CASSQVRDRGSPLHF. CDR3 nucleotides: TGTGCCAGCAGCCAAGTCCGGGACAGGGGTTCACCCCTCCACTTT.

The rearrangement joins TRBV28 to TRBJ1-2, with 8 bases matching TRBD1. The CDR3 has 14 amino acids. Germline trimming cut 3 bases from V and 8 bases from J; bases unmatched to any gene: 8. Germline V gives CDR1 MDHEN, CDR2 SYDVKM. The CDR3: CASSLAQGGKGYTF. CDR3 nucleotides: TGTGCCAGCAGTTTGGCACAGGGGGGAAAAGGCTACACCTTC.

CDR3 DNA: TGTGCCAGCAGTTCGGGGACTACTTACAATGAGCAGTTCTTC. It codes for CASSSGTTYNEQFF. The chain uses TRBV28 and TRBJ2-1; 7 positions match TRBD2. Germline V gene sequence: CDR1 MDHEN, CDR2 SYDVKM. The CDR3 runs 14 residues. V shed 4 bases, J shed 4 bases, and the junction held 4 bases outside the gene matches.

This clone was recorded once. The CDR3 loop reads CASSLGTGLLPLHF. CDR3 sequence (DNA): TGTGCCAGCAGCTTGGGGACAGGCCTCCTCCCCCTCCACTTT. V is TRBV7-9 and J is TRBJ1-6, with TRBD1 matching over 8 bases. This CDR3 comprises 14 residues. The ends lost 3 bases at V and 13 bases at J; junction bases unmatched: 8. Germline V gives CDR1 SEHNR, CDR2 FQNEAQ (reference sequence).

The chain combines TRBV4-2 with TRBJ2-1, with 13 bases matching TRBD2. CDR3 length equals 16 residues. Trimming took 4 bases from V and 6 from J; bases not matched to a gene: 6. From germline, CDR1 is LGHNA and CDR2 YNFKEQ. The CDR3 region is CASSLRTSGGGNEQFF. The CDR3 region has the DNA TGTGCCAGCAGCCTCCGGACTAGCGGGGGTGGCAATGAGCAGTTCTTC.